The rows below give T cell receptor beta chains drawn from one sample of a study of blood T cell repertoires in COVID-19. Profiled with immunoSEQ multiplex PCR; TCRdb holds only in-frame clones, not every one. The sample has more than 300,000 clones; roughly nine tenths are singletons. Sequenced input: PBMCs or T cells enriched from blood (not recorded which). The receptors shown here come from a woman in her 40s who had been exposed to COVID-19. The CDR3 runs from the conserved cysteine through the conserved F or W. The D gene is left open where the match is weak.

v_gene,j_gene,d_gene,CDR3nt,CDR3aa
TRBV5-1,TRBJ1-1,.,TGCGCCAGCAGCTCCCGGGATGCCTCTGAAGCTTTCTTT,CASSSRDASEAFF
TRBV30,TRBJ1-2,TRBD1,TGTGCCTGGAGTGTCCCAGGGGGCGCTGTACGCGGCTACACCTTC,CAWSVPGGAVRGYTF
TRBV10-1,TRBJ1-2,TRBD1,TGCGCCAGCAGTCCAGGACAGGGGAACTATGGCTACACCTTC,CASSPGQGNYGYTF
TRBV24-1,TRBJ1-2,TRBD1,TGTGCCACCGCAGGACAGGATGGGAAGGGCTACACCTTC,CATAGQDGKGYTF
TRBV6-5,TRBJ2-4,TRBD1,TGTGCCAGCAGTTCGGGACAGGGTTTCTCCAAAAACATTCAGTACTTC,CASSSGQGFSKNIQYF
TRBV7-2,TRBJ2-3,.,TGTGCCAGCAGCTTAGCAGGAAGAGGGCCCAGCACAGATACGCAGTATTTT,CASSLAGRGPSTDTQYF
TRBV24-1,TRBJ2-1,.,TGTGCCACCAGCGCGGGGCTAGCTAATGAGCAGTTCTTC,CATSAGLANEQFF
TRBV6-4,TRBJ1-3,.,TGTGCCAGCAGTGTGGTGGCGGGTCCTGGAAACACCATATATTTT,CASSVVAGPGNTIYF
TRBV7-3,TRBJ2-1,TRBD1,TGTGCCAGCAGCTCACAGGGGTCCAATGAGCAGTTCTTC,CASSSQGSNEQFF
TRBV3-1/TRBV3-2,TRBJ2-7,.,TGTGCCAGCAGCCAAGATCCAGGCTACGAGCAGTACTTC,CASSQDPGYEQYF